These 31 T cell receptor beta chains came from one sample sequenced in a study of CD8 T cell repertoires and HIV-1 epitope variants. These receptors are not linked to any known antigen. Clones were sequenced by immunoSEQ multiplex PCR, and TCRdb holds only the in-frame ones, with some missing. The table has around 5,400 clones, approximately 61% seen once. The sample consisted of cultured CD8+ T cells derived from PBMCs. The source of these receptors is a male donor with HIV.

The chain recombines TRBV5-4 with TRBJ2-3, with TRBD1 matching over 9 bases. Germline V gene data show CDR1 as SGHNT and CDR2 as YYREEE (reference sequence). The CDR3 has 16 amino acids. V was pared by 0 bases and J by 2 bases, with 4 bases of the junction left unmatched. The CDR3 loop is CASSLARTGATDTQYF. Here the CDR3 DNA reads TGTGCCAGCAGCTTGGCGCGGACAGGGGCCACAGATACGCAGTATTTT. The full variable domain, its missing parts supplied by reference TRBV5-4 and TRBJ2-3, is ETGVTQSPTHLIKTRGQQVTLRCSSQSGHNTVSWYQQALGQGPQFIFQYYREEENGRGNFPPRFSGLQFPNYSSELNVNALELDDSALYLCASSLARTGATDTQYFGPGTRLTVL.

CDR3 DNA sequence: TGTGCCAGCTCACCAGGTGGCGGGGTGAACTACAATGAGCAGTTCTTC. Translation gives CASSPGGGVNYNEQFF. The chain is built from TRBV18 and TRBJ2-1, with D perhaps TRBD2 (6 bases). Germline V gives CDR1 KGHSH, CDR2 LQKENI. V lost 2 bases and J 3 bases, leaving 14 bases between the germline ends. The CDR3 loop spans 16 amino acids.

This clone turned up a few times. V and J are TRBV19 and TRBJ1-5; D uncertain. Germline CDR1 reads LNHDA; CDR2 reads SQIVND (reference sequence). V was cut by 3 bases and J by 4 bases, with 13 bases left in between. The CDR3 is made up of 15 amino acids. The CDR3 region has the DNA TGTGCCAGTAGTATTGGATTGCAGACTAATCAGCCCCAGCATTTT. Protein: CASSIGLQTNQPQHF.

V gene TRBV7-3 combines with J gene TRBJ2-1, with TRBD1 identical over 9 bases. V lost 2 bases, J lost 0 bases, and 2 bases stayed unmatched. The CDR3 is made up of 16 amino acids. Germline V CDR1 and CDR2: SGHTA, FQGTGA. In DNA, the CDR3 is TGTGCCAGCAGCTTAGCGGGACAGGGCTCCTACAATGAGCAGTTCTTC. Translated: CASSLAGQGSYNEQFF.

The chain recombines TRBV6-5 with TRBJ2-1, with 10 bases that match TRBD2. Per the germline V gene, CDR1 is MNHEY and CDR2 is SVGAGI. CDR3 length: 15 amino acids. The V gene end was trimmed by 8 bases and the J gene end by 8 bases; junction bases not matched to a gene: 12. Written as DNA, the CDR3 is TGTGCCAGCGAGAGAGGGGCTAGCGGGAGTCATGAGCAGTTCTTC. Translation gives CASERGASGSHEQFF.

This clone was counted a few times. The gene calls are TRBV28 and TRBJ2-1, with TRBD1 matching 10 bases. The CDR3 runs 14 residues. The V gene end was trimmed by 3 bases and the J gene end by 8 bases; junction bases not matched to a gene: 4. The germline V gene encodes CDR1 MDHEN and CDR2 SYDVKM. CDR3 DNA sequence: TGTGCCAGCAGTTTGGGACAGGGGTTGGATGAGCAGTTCTTC. This encodes CASSLGQGLDEQFF.

The chain combines TRBV5-5 with TRBJ2-1; D unresolved. The CDR3 extends over 16 amino acids. Per the germline V gene, CDR1 is SGHKS and CDR2 is YYEKEE (reference sequence). Trimming cost V 2 bases and J 0 bases, with 12 bases left between them. In nucleotides, the CDR3 is TGTGCCAGCAGCTTCAGGTTATTGGGCTCCTACAATGAGCAGTTCTTC. Protein: CASSFRLLGSYNEQFF.

A few counts support this clone. This chain links TRBV9 with TRBJ2-7; 10 bases match TRBD1. The V segment lost 4 bases and the J segment 7 bases; nucleotides outside the gene matches: 5. The germline CDR1 and CDR2 sequences are SGDLS and YYNGEE. The CDR3 has 13 amino acids. Here the CDR3 reads CASSFGQGEEQYF. The CDR3 nucleotides are TGTGCCAGCAGCTTCGGACAGGGGGAAGAGCAGTACTTC.

This chain joins TRBV7-9 and TRBJ2-3; TRBD2 is a possible D gene (6 bases). With 1 base removed from V and 0 bases from J, the gap between germline ends came to 14 bases. Germline-derived CDR1 and CDR2 are SEHNR and FQNEAQ (reference sequence). CDR3 length: 17 residues. The CDR3 loop reads CASSLDTAGPSTDTQYF. In DNA form, the CDR3 reads TGTGCCAGCAGCTTAGACACGGCGGGACCTAGCACAGATACGCAGTATTTT.

The gene calls are TRBV5-1 and TRBJ2-1; 7 bases map to TRBD2. CDR1 and CDR2 from the germline V gene are SGHRS and YFSETQ. J gave up 4 bases and V 5 bases, and 0 bases lay outside the gene matches. The length of the CDR3 is 12 residues. In DNA, the CDR3 is TGCGCCAGCAGGCGGGGGTACAATGAGCAGTTCTTC. Translated: CASRRGYNEQFF.

The rearrangement joins TRBV5-1 to TRBJ1-2; D is possibly TRBD1 (5 bases). This CDR3 is 12 amino acids long. CDR1 and CDR2 (germline): SGHRS, YFSETQ. Deletions cut 4 bases from V and 8 bases from J, with 12 bases between. The CDR3 region is CASSVGTGGYTF. DNA for the CDR3: TGCGCCAGCAGCGTGGGGACGGGGGGCTACACCTTC.

This clone was recorded only once. Other nucleotide sequences from this sample produce the same CDR3. The chain recombines TRBV7-2 with TRBJ2-1; 11 bases are shared with TRBD2. Germline V gene sequence: CDR1 SGHTA, CDR2 FQGNSA. Losses at the gene ends were 5 bases for V and 4 bases for J; bases not matched to a gene: 1. The CDR3 runs to 14 residues. This CDR3 reads CASSRLAGYNEQFF. The CDR3 coding sequence is TGTGCCAGCAGCCGACTAGCGGGATACAATGAGCAGTTCTTC.

This chain links TRBV28 with TRBJ1-2, with D uncertain. Per germline, CDR1 MDHEN and CDR2 SYDVKM. CDR3 length: 15 residues. Between the trimmed V and J ends, which lost 2 bases and 0 bases, there was a span of 10 bases. CDR3 in amino acids: CASSLVTEANYGYTF. The CDR3 region has the DNA TGTGCCAGCAGTTTAGTCACGGAGGCTAACTATGGCTACACCTTC.

This clone has just a few counts. CDR3 amino acids: CASREAGTSSSYEQYF. The CDR3 coding sequence is TGCGCCAGCAGGGAAGCCGGGACCAGTAGCTCCTACGAGCAGTACTTC. J is TRBJ2-7 and V is TRBV5-1, with D perhaps given as TRBD1 or TRBD2 (5 bases each). This CDR3 contains 16 residues. Trimming took off 5 bases at V and 0 bases at J, with 18 bases between the two ends. Per the germline V gene, CDR1 is SGHRS and CDR2 is YFSETQ.

The chain uses TRBV4-2 and TRBJ2-5; 14 nucleotides match TRBD2. The CDR3 loop spans 14 amino acids. Per germline, CDR1 LGHNA and CDR2 YNFKEQ. V shed 10 bases and J 3 bases; nucleotides not matched to a gene: 4. CDR3 nucleotides: TGTGCCACAAGGGGACTAGCGGGAGAAGAGACCCAGTACTTC. It specifies CATRGLAGEETQYF.

The chain recombines TRBV4-3 with TRBJ1-1; 8 bases fit TRBD1. The V gene's germline CDR1 is LGHNA and CDR2 YSLEER. CDR3 size: 16 residues. V shed 1 base and J 1 base; nucleotides not matched to a gene: 5. Here the CDR3 reads CASSQGTGGWNTEAFF. CDR3 DNA: TGCGCCAGCAGCCAAGGCACAGGGGGTTGGAACACTGAAGCTTTCTTT.

The chain recombines TRBV6-5 with TRBJ1-1; D unresolved. This CDR3 is 14 amino acids long. The V end was cut by 0 bases, the J end by 0 bases, with 5 bases between. Germline V gene lookup returns CDR1 MNHEY and CDR2 SVGAGI. DNA for the CDR3: TGTGCCAGCAGTTACTCAGCGGTGAACACTGAAGCTTTCTTT. Translating gives CASSYSAVNTEAFF.

In regard to this clone: This CDR3 is also generated by other DNA sequences in the sample. The chain combines TRBV14 with TRBJ2-7; no clear D gene. From germline, CDR1 is SGHDN and CDR2 FVKESK. The CDR3 is 13 amino acids. The V end was cut by 1 base, the J end by 0 bases, with 4 bases between. The CDR3 protein is CASSQVVSYEQYF. CDR3 coding DNA: TGTGCCAGCAGCCAAGTCGTCTCCTACGAGCAGTACTTC.

The table lists this clone with a few counts. The chain is built from TRBV5-6 and TRBJ2-3; 15 bases are shared with TRBD2. The CDR3 loop spans 17 amino acids. The J segment lost 4 bases and the V segment lost 3 bases, leaving 6 bases of the junction unmatched. Looked up from germline, CDR1 is SGHDT and CDR2 is YYEEEE. In DNA form, the CDR3 reads TGTGCCAGCAGCTCGGAAGGACTAGCGGGAGGGCCAGATACGCAGTATTTT. It specifies CASSSEGLAGGPDTQYF.

The rearrangement uses TRBV30 and TRBJ2-7, with a weak D call TRBD1 (6 bases). V gave up 4 bases and J gave up 3 bases, with 13 bases separating them. CDR1 and CDR2 from the germline V gene are GTSNPN and SVGIG (reference sequence). The CDR3 sequence is 13 residues long. CDR3 nucleotide sequence: TGTGCCTGGACCCATGGCAGGGGCTACGAGCAGTACTTC. Protein product: CAWTHGRGYEQYF.

This clone was found a few times. The chain links TRBV6-1 to TRBJ2-3; 13 nucleotides align to TRBD2. Trimming removed 3 bases from V and 4 bases from J; junction bases left unmatched: 1. Germline CDR1 MNHNS, CDR2 SASEGT. The CDR3 spans 15 residues. The CDR3 loop reads CASSETSGRPDTQYF. CDR3 bases: TGTGCCAGCAGTGAGACTAGCGGGAGGCCAGATACGCAGTATTTT.

J is TRBJ2-1 and V is TRBV4-2, with 8 bases fitting TRBD2. This CDR3 comprises 15 residues. Germline CDR1 and CDR2: LGHNA and YNFKEQ. Trimming removed 0 bases from V and 7 bases from J; junction bases left unmatched: 5. The CDR3 DNA follows: TGTGCCAGCAGCCAAGAAGGCGGGGGGATAAATGAGCAGTTCTTC. It encodes CASSQEGGGINEQFF.

The J gene is TRBJ2-4, the V gene TRBV19; no clear D. Deletions cut 7 bases from V and 5 bases from J, with 9 bases between. The CDR3 runs 12 residues. Germline CDR1 LNHDA, CDR2 SQIVND (reference sequence). The CDR3 nucleotides read TGTGCCAGTACCTCCTTAGAAAACATTCAGTACTTC. Its protein product is CASTSLENIQYF.

This rearrangement joins TRBV4-3 to TRBJ2-7; 8 bases are a match to TRBD1. Trimming at V came to 4 bases and at J to 6 bases, leaving 5 bases not matched to a gene. From germline, CDR1 is LGHNA and CDR2 YSLEER. The CDR3 runs 13 residues. In DNA, the CDR3 is TGCGCCAGCAGCCCGCGGACAGGGTTCGAGCAGTACTTC. Translating gives CASSPRTGFEQYF.

The chain recombines TRBV9 with TRBJ2-1; D perhaps matches TRBD2 (5 bases). CDR3 size: 15 residues. V shed 0 bases and J shed 7 bases, with 14 bases lying between them. CDR1 SGDLS and CDR2 YYNGEE come from the germline V gene. CDR3 amino acids: CASSVGRSPGNEQFF. CDR3 nucleotide sequence: TGTGCCAGCAGCGTAGGCAGGAGCCCGGGGAATGAGCAGTTCTTC.

The CDR3 coding sequence is TGTGCCAGCAGGCTAGGGTCGAACACCGGGGAGCTGTTTTTT. Protein product: CASRLGSNTGELFF. The rearrangement joins TRBV28 to TRBJ2-2; D not certain. Between the trimmed V and J ends, which lost 6 bases and 0 bases, there was a span of 8 bases. CDR3 length equals 14 residues. Looked up from germline, CDR1 is MDHEN and CDR2 is SYDVKM.

By sample fraction, this clone is medium-sized. The rearrangement uses TRBV6-5 and TRBJ2-7; TRBD2 aligns across 7 bases. V shed 5 bases and J 6 bases; nucleotides not matched to a gene: 4. This CDR3 is built from 12 residues. In germline, CDR1 is MNHEY, CDR2 SVGAGI. The CDR3 protein is CASSAGTIEQYF. CDR3 nucleotides: TGTGCCAGCAGTGCGGGGACTATCGAGCAGTACTTC.

This clone has a handful of counts. The CDR3 loop is CASSFAGNTEAFF. CDR3 nucleotides: TGTGCCAGCAGCTTCGCCGGGAACACTGAAGCTTTCTTT. The chain has TRBV11-3 and TRBJ1-1; D gene ambiguous. Germline loops: CDR1 SGHNT, CDR2 YENEEA. The CDR3 covers 13 residues. The V end lost 3 bases, the J end lost 1 base, and 6 bases lay between the germline ends.

This chain uses TRBV30 with TRBJ1-1; TRBD1 might be the D (6 bases). This CDR3 region has 15 residues. From germline, CDR1 is GTSNPN and CDR2 SVGIG (reference sequence). Trimming cost V 5 bases and J 5 bases, with 21 bases left between them. In DNA, the CDR3 is TGTGCCTGGTGGACAGCGGGATCTGGGGTGACTGAAGCTTTCTTT. Amino acid sequence: CAWWTAGSGVTEAFF.

The V call is TRBV7-9, the J call TRBJ1-1, with 10 bases identical to TRBD1. CDR1 and CDR2 (germline): SEHNR, FQNEAQ (reference sequence). The CDR3 length is 17 residues. Losses at the gene ends were 5 bases for V and 0 bases for J; bases not matched to a gene: 9. The CDR3 coding sequence is TGTGCCAGCAGCCAAACAAGGACAGGGGGGATGAACACTGAAGCTTTCTTT. This codes for CASSQTRTGGMNTEAFF.

This clone showed up just a few times. V and J are TRBV2 and TRBJ2-7, with D hard to call. Trimming left V 6 bases short and J 3 bases short, with 3 bases between. CDR3 length: 10 amino acids. Per germline, CDR1 SNHLY and CDR2 FYNNEI. DNA of the CDR3: TGTGCCAGCAGGGACTACGAGCAGTACTTC. This codes for CASRDYEQYF.